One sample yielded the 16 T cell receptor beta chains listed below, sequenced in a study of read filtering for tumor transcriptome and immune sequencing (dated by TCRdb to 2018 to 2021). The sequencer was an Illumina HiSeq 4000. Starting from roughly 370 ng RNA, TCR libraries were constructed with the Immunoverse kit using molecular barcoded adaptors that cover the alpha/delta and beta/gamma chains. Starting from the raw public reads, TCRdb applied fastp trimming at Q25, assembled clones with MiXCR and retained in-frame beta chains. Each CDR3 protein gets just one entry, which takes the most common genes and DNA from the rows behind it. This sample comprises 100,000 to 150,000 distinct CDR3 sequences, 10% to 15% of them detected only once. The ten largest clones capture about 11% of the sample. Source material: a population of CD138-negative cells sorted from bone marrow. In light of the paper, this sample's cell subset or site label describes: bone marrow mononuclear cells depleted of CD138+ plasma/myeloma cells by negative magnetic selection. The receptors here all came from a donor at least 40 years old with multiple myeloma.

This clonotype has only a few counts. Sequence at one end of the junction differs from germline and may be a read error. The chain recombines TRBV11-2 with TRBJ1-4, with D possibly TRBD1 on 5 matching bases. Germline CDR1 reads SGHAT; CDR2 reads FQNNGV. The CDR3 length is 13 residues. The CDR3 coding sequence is TGTGCCGGCAGCTTAGGGCAGGGTGAAAAACTGTTTTTT. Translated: CAGSLGQGEKLFF.

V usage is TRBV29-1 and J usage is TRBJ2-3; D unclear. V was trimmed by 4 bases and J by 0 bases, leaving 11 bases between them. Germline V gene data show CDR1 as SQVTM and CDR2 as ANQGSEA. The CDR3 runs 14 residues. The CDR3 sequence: CSVVELTSTDTQYF. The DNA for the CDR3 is TGCAGCGTTGTGGAACTCACTAGCACAGATACGCAGTATTTT.

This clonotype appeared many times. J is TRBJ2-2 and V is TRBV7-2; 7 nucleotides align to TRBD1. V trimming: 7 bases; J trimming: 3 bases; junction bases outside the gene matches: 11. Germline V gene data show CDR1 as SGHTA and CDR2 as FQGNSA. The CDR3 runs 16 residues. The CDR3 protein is CASTQPTGVDTGELFF. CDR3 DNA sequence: TGTGCCAGCACCCAGCCCACAGGGGTGGACACCGGGGAGCTGTTTTTT.

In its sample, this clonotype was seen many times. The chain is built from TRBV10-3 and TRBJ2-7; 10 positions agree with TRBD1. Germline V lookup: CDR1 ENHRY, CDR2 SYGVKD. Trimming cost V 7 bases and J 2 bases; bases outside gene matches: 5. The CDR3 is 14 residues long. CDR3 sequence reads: CAITSGTGAYEQYF. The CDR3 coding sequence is TGTGCCATCACCTCCGGGACAGGGGCCTACGAGCAGTACTTC.

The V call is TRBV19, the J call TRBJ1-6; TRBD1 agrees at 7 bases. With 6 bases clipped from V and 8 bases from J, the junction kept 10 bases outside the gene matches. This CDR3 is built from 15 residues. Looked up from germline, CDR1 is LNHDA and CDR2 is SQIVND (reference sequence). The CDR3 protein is CASSPSGTEDSPLHF. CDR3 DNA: TGTGCCAGTAGCCCCAGCGGGACAGAAGATTCACCCCTCCACTTT.

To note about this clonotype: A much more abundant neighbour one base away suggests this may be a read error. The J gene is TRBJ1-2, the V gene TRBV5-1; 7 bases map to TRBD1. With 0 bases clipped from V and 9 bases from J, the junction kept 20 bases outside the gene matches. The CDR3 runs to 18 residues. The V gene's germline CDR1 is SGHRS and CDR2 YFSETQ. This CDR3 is CASSLESQPGQRGYCYTF. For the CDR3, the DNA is TGCGCCAGCAGCTTGGAGTCCCAACCGGGACAGAGAGGTTATTGCTACACCTTC.

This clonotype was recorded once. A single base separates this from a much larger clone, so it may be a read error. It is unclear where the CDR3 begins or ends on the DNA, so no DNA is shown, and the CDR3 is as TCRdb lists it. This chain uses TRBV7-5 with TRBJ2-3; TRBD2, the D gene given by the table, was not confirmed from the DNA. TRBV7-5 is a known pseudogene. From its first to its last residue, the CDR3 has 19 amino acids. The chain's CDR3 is CISVPEAILGLAPGNTQYF.

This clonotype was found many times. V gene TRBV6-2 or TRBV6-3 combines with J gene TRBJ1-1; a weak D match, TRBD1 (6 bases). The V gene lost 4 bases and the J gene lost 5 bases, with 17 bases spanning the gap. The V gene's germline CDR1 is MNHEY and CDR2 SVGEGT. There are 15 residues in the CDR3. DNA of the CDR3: TGTGCCAGCAGTTCCCCAGGGGCCGGGGTGACTGAAGCTTTCTTT. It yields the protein CASSSPGAGVTEAFF.

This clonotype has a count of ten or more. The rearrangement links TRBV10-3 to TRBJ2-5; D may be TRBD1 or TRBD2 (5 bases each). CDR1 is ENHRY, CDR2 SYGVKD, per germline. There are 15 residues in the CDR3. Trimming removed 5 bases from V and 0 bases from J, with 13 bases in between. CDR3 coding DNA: TGTGCCATCAGTCGCGATCGGGGACACCAAGAGACCCAGTACTTC. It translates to CAISRDRGHQETQYF.

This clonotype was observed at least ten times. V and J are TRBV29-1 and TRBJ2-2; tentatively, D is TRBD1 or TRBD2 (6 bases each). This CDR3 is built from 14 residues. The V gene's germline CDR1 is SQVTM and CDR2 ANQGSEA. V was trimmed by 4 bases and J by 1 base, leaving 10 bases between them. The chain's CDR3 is CSVGGAMNTGELFF. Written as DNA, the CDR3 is TGCAGCGTTGGGGGGGCCATGAACACCGGGGAGCTGTTTTTT.

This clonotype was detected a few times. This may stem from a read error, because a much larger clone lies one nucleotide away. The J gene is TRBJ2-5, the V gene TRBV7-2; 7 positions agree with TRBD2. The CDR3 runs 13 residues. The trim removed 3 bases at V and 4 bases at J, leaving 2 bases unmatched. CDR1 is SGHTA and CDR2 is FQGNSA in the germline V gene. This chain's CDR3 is CASSFGGGETQYF. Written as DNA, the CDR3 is TGTGCCAGCAGCTTTGGCGGGGGAGAGACCCAGTACTTC.

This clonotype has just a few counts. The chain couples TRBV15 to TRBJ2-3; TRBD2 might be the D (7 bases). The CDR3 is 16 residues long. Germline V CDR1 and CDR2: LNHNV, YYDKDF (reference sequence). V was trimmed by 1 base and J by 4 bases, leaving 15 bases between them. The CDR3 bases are TGTGCCACCAGCAGAGTAGGGGGAGGGCCATCAGATACGCAGTATTTT. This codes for CATSRVGGGPSDTQYF.

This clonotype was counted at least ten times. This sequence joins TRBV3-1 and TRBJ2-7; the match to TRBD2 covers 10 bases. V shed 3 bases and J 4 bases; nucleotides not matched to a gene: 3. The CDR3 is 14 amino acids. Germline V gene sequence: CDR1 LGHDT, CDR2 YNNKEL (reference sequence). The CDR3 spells CASSQASGGYEQYF. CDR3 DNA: TGTGCCAGCAGCCAGGCTAGCGGGGGTTACGAGCAGTACTTC.

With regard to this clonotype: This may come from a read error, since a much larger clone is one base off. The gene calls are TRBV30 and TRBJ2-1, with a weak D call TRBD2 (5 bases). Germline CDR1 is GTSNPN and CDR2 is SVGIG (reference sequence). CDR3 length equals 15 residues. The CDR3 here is CAWSVKRLGYSEQFF. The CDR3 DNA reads TGTGCCTGGAGTGTCAAGCGGCTAGGATACAGTGAGCAGTTCTTC.

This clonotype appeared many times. CDR3 in DNA: TGTGCCAGCAGTTACGTGGGGGGTAGCACAGATACGCAGTATTTT. Translation: CASSYVGGSTDTQYF. The rearrangement links TRBV6-5 to TRBJ2-3; a possible D gene is TRBD2 (6 bases). The CDR3 loop spans 15 amino acids. The germline V gene encodes CDR1 MNHEY and CDR2 SVGAGI. Between the trimmed V and J ends, which lost 2 bases and 0 bases, there was a span of 9 bases.

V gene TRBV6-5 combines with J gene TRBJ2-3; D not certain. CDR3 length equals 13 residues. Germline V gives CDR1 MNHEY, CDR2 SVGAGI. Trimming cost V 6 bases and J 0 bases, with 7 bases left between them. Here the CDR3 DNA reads TGTGCCAGCAGAGTCACAAGCACAGATACGCAGTATTTT. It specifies CASRVTSTDTQYF.